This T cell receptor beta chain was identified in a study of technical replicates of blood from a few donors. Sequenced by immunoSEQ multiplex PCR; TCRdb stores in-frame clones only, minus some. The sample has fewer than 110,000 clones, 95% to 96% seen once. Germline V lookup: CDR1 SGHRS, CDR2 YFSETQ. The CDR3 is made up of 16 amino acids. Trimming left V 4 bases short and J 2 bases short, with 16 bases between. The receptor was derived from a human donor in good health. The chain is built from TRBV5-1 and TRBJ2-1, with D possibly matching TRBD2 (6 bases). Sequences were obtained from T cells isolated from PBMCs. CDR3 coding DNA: TGCGCCAGCAGCAGCGCGAGCGGGCCCCCCTACAATGAGCAGTTCTTC. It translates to CASSSASGPPYNEQFF. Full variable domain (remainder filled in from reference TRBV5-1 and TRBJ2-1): KAGVTQTPRYLIKTRGQQVTLSCSPISGHRSVSWYQQTPGQGLQFLFEYFSETQRNKGNFPGRFSGRQFSNSRSEMNVSTLELGDSALYLCASSSASGPPYNEQFFGPGTRLTVL.